One T cell receptor (beta chain) is described in this entry. The record originates from a study of early T cells in non-severe SARS-CoV-2 infection. The CDR3 loop spans 16 amino acids. V lost 4 bases and J 0 bases, leaving 13 bases between the germline ends. Germline lookup yields CDR1 SGHAT and CDR2 FQNNGV. Each CDR3 protein gets one entry after TCRdb re-called the 5' RACE reads with MiXCR. The sample lists 30,000 or so distinct CDR3 sequences; roughly 3.9% were seen once. Input material: whole blood. The source of this sequence is an adult who was a healthcare worker with PCR-confirmed SARS-CoV-2 infection or an uninfected control (not recorded which). V is TRBV11-2 and J is TRBJ2-4; D perhaps matches TRBD2 (7 bases). In nucleotides, the CDR3 is TGTGCCAGCAGCTCTGGGGGGGCCCTAGCCAAAAACATTCAGTACTTC. Translated, it gives CASSSGGALAKNIQYF.